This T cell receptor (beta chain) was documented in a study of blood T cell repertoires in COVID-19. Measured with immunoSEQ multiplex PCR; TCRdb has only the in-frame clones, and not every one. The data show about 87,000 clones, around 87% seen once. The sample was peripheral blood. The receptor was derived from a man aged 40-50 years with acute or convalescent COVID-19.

The CDR3 region is CASSFGQGSGNTIYF. CDR3 nucleotides: TGTGCCAGCAGCTTTGGGCAGGGGAGTGGAAACACCATATATTTT. The rearrangement links TRBV11-2 to TRBJ1-3, with D perhaps matching TRBD1 (6 bases). Germline V CDR1 and CDR2: SGHAT, FQNNGV. The V gene lost 3 bases and the J gene lost 3 bases, with 12 bases spanning the gap. This CDR3 contains 15 residues.